This entry concerns a single T cell receptor (beta chain). The antigen remains unidentified. The PCR was carried out with 60 Vbeta primers and 13 Jbeta primers. Study processing details: A later analysis counted 80 million or so unique TCR beta chains, around 10 million shared. Clones were sequenced by immunoSEQ multiplex PCR, and TCRdb holds only the in-frame ones, with some missing. V and J calls and clone size follow that table, whereas D and trimming were derived from the DNA. In the table there are approximately 100,000 clones, around 80% of which are singletons. The data are from a study of cytomegalovirus exposure and HLA in healthy donors. Looked up from germline, CDR1 is SGHAT and CDR2 is FQNNGV. The CDR3 sequence is 13 residues long. The ends were cut back, 1 base at V and 5 bases at J, with 9 bases in the middle. General observations from the study: Later genetic work tied a missense DCLRE1C variant to beta-chain V and J trimming. Reports showed the classifier diagnosing cytomegalovirus status with high specificity and sensitivity.

V usage is TRBV11-2 and J usage is TRBJ2-7; D remains unclear. The TCR originated in a middle-aged woman in good health and CMV-seronegative. Sequencing was performed on PBMCs. The CDR3 region has the DNA TGTGCCAGCAGCTTAGGGCTTGAGGACGAGCAGTACTTC. Translation: CASSLGLEDEQYF.